A selection of T cell receptor beta chains follows, all from one sample in a study of T-cell memory formation after mild COVID-19. MiXCR, run by TCRdb on the 5' RACE reads, gives a single entry per CDR3 protein. The sample lists approximately 240,000 distinct CDR3 sequences; around 17% were seen once. Material for sequencing was PBMCs or a T cell subset sorted from them (not recorded which). The receptors come from a man aged 18 to 35 who had mild COVID-19 (a few samples of this study predate the infection). Cell type and time point are not known. CDR3s include the opening cysteine and the closing phenylalanine or tryptophan. D genes are given only for firm matches. Clone size, where shown, is once, few, many, or a class for clones that have expanded.

TRBV29-1	few	TRBJ2-3	NA	CSTPQGVTDTQYF	TGCAGCACCCCACAGGGCGTCACAGATACGCAGTATTTT
TRBV12-3/TRBV12-4	many	TRBJ1-5	TRBD1	CASSLGQGNQPQHF	TGTGCCAGCAGCCTCGGACAGGGCAATCAGCCCCAGCATTTT
TRBV6-6	many	TRBJ2-5	NA	CASSYGSQETQYF	TGTGCCAGCAGTTACGGCAGTCAAGAGACCCAGTACTTC
TRBV7-6	few	TRBJ2-7	NA	CASSRQTGTYEQYF	TGTGCCAGCAGCAGACAGACCGGGACCTACGAGCAGTACTTC
TRBV25-1	few	TRBJ2-3	NA	CASSPYRARLTDTQYF	TGTGCCAGCAGTCCTTACAGGGCTCGACTCACAGATACGCAGTATTTT
TRBV10-3	NA	TRBJ2-7	TRBD1	CAIKGQGAHEQYF	TGTGCCATCAAAGGACAGGGGGCCCACGAGCAGTACTTC
TRBV29-1	few	TRBJ1-1	NA	CSVARLMNTEAFF	TGCAGCGTTGCGCGACTTATGAACACTGAAGCTTTCTTT
TRBV11-2	NA	TRBJ1-1	NA	CDSSLWGQLGNTEAFF	TGTGACAGCAGCTTATGGGGGCAGCTCGGGAACACTGAAGCTTTCTTT
TRBV29-1	many	TRBJ1-5	TRBD1	CSAAPGGNQPQHF	TGCAGCGCTGCCCCAGGGGGGAATCAGCCCCAGCATTTT
TRBV12-3/TRBV12-4	NA	TRBJ1-2	TRBD1	CASSPPGTDNYGYTF	TGTGCCAGCAGTCCCCCCGGGACAGACAACTATGGCTACACCTTC
TRBV4-2	few	TRBJ2-5	NA	CASSPRLAGTQYF	TGTGCCAGCAGCCCAAGACTGGCCGGGACCCAGTACTTC
TRBV7-2	NA	TRBJ2-2	NA	CASSLYQGNTGELFF	TGTGCCAGCAGCTTATACCAGGGAAACACCGGGGAGCTGTTTTTT
TRBV7-2	NA	TRBJ2-3	TRBD2	CASSFPSGAGADTQYF	TGTGCCAGCAGCTTCCCCTCCGGAGCGGGGGCAGATACGCAGTATTTT
TRBV4-3	few	TRBJ1-1	NA	CASSRGVRDTEAFF	TGCGCCAGCAGCCGAGGGGTACGTGACACTGAAGCTTTCTTT
TRBV5-1	few	TRBJ2-2	TRBD1	CASSLGRDRVHTGELFF	TGCGCCAGCAGCTTGGGCCGGGACAGGGTACACACCGGGGAGCTGTTTTTT
TRBV6-1	many	TRBJ2-7	TRBD1	CASSEPTGVYEQYF	TGTGCCAGCAGTGAACCGACAGGGGTTTACGAGCAGTACTTC
TRBV7-2	NA	TRBJ2-7	TRBD2	CASSPPSGGTYEQYF	TGTGCCAGCAGCCCCCCTAGCGGGGGGACCTACGAGCAGTACTTC
TRBV7-2	few	TRBJ2-3	NA	CASSPIGRSSATDTQYF	TGTGCCAGCAGCCCCATTGGCCGATCCTCGGCTACAGATACGCAGTATTTT
TRBV4-3	NA	TRBJ1-4	NA	CASSQAHNFNEKLFF	TGCGCCAGCAGCCAAGCACACAATTTTAATGAAAAACTGTTTTTT
TRBV11-2	NA	TRBJ2-3	NA	CASSSSPPDTQYF	TGTGCCAGCAGCTCTAGTCCCCCAGATACGCAGTATTTT
TRBV7-9	NA	TRBJ1-1	NA	CASSLTGRDEAFF	TGTGCCAGCAGCCTAACAGGGCGGGATGAAGCTTTCTTT
TRBV7-2	few	TRBJ1-1	NA	CASSPGRAPLNTEAFF	TGTGCCAGCAGCCCCGGCAGGGCCCCACTGAACACTGAAGCTTTCTTT
TRBV15	NA	TRBJ1-1	NA	CATSRDIQNTEAFF	TGTGCCACCAGCAGAGATATCCAGAACACTGAAGCTTTCTTT
TRBV4-3	NA	TRBJ2-3	NA	CASSQDIHTSTDTQYF	TGCGCCAGCAGCCAAGATATTCATACTAGCACAGATACGCAGTATTTT
TRBV7-2	NA	TRBJ2-2	TRBD2	CASSLTGGTTGELFF	TGTGCCAGCAGCCTTACGGGGGGTACAACCGGGGAGCTGTTTTTT
TRBV9	few	TRBJ2-7	TRBD1	CASSENLGQGRNEQYF	TGTGCCAGCAGCGAGAACCTGGGACAGGGACGTAACGAGCAGTACTTC
TRBV5-1	NA	TRBJ2-2	TRBD1	CASHTGTGDTGELFF	TGCGCCAGTCACACCGGGACAGGGGACACCGGGGAGCTGTTTTTT
TRBV28	NA	TRBJ1-2	NA	CASSPGLEYYGYTF	TGTGCCAGCAGTCCCGGGTTAGAGTACTATGGCTACACCTTC
TRBV15	many	TRBJ1-5	NA	CATSVRSLPQHF	TGTGCCACCAGCGTCAGGTCCTTGCCCCAGCATTTT
TRBV20-1	NA	TRBJ1-3	NA	CSGRGDGNTIYF	TGCAGTGGTAGAGGAGATGGAAACACCATATATTTT
TRBV15	NA	TRBJ2-7	NA	CATSRVGVYEQYF	TGTGCCACCAGCAGGGTAGGGGTCTACGAGCAGTACTTC